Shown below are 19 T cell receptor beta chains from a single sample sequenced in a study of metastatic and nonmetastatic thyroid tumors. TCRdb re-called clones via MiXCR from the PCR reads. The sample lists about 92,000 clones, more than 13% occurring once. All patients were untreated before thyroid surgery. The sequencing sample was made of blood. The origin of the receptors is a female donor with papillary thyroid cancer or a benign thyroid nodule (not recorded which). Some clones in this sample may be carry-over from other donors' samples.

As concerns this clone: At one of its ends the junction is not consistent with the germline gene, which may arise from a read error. The CDR3 here is CALMVKGMWALTLPGPNVLTF. In nucleotides, the CDR3 is TGTGCCCTTATGGTGAAAGGGATGTGGGCTCTCACTCTGCCTGGGCCCAACGTCCTGACTTTC. J is TRBJ2-6 and V is TRBV6-2 or TRBV6-3; D gene uncertain. The CDR3 contains 21 residues. Germline V gives CDR1 MNHEY, CDR2 SVGEGT.

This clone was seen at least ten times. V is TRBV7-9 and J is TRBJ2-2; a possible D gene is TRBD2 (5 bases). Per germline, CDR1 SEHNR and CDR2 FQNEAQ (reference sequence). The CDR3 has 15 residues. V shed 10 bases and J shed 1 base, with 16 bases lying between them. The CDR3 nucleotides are TGTGCCATCACCCATGGACGGGAGAACACCGGGGAGCTGTTTTTT. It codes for CAITHGRENTGELFF.

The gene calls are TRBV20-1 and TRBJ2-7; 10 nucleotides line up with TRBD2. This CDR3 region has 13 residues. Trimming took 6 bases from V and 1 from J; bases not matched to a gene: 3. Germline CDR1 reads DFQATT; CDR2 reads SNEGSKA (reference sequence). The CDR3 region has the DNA TGCAGTGCCCCACTAGCGGGGTCCTACGAGCAGTACTTC. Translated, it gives CSAPLAGSYEQYF.

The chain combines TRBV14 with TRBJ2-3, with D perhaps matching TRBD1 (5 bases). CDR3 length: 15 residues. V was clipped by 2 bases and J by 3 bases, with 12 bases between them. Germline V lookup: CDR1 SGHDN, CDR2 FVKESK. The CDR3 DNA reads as TGTGCCAGCAGCCAACATCAGGGTGCGACAGATACGCAGTATTTT. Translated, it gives CASSQHQGATDTQYF.

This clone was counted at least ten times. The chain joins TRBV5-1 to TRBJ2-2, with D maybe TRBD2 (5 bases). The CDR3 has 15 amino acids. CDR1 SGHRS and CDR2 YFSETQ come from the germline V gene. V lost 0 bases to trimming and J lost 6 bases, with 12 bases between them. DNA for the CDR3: TGCGCCAGCAGCTTGGCTGCGGGTCGTGCCGGGGAGCTGTTTTTT. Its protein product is CASSLAAGRAGELFF.

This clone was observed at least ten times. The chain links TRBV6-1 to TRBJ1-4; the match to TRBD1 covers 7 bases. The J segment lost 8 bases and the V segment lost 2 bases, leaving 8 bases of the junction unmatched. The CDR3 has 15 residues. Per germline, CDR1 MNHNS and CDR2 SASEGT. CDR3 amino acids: CASSERGPPGEKLFF. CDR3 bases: TGTGCCAGCAGTGAAAGGGGGCCCCCGGGAGAAAAACTGTTTTTT.

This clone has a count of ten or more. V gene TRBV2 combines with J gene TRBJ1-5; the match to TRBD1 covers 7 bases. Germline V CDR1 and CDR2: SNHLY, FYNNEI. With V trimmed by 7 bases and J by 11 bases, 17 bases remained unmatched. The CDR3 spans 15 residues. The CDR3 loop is CASTLRTGGARAQHF. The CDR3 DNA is TGTGCCAGCACCCTCCGGACAGGCGGGGCGCGGGCCCAGCATTTT.

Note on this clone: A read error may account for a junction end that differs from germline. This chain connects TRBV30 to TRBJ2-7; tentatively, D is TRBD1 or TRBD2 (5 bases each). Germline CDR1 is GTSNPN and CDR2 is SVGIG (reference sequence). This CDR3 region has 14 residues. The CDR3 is CAWSGGTVSYKQYF. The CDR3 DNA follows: TGTGCCTGGAGTGGGGGGACGGTTTCCTACAAGCAGTACTTC.

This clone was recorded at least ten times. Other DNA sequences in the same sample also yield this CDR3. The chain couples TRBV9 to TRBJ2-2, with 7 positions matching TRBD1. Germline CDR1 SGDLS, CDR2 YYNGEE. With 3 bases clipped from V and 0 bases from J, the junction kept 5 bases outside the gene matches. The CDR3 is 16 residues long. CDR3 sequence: CASSASGTANTGELFF. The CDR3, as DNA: TGTGCCAGCAGCGCTTCCGGGACAGCGAACACCGGGGAGCTGTTTTTT.

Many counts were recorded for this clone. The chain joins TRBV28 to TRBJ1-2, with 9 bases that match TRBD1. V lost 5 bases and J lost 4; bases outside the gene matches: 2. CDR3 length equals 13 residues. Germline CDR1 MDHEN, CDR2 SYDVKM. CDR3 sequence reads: CASSRDRVYGYTF. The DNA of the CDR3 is TGTGCCAGCAGTAGGGACAGGGTCTATGGCTACACCTTC.

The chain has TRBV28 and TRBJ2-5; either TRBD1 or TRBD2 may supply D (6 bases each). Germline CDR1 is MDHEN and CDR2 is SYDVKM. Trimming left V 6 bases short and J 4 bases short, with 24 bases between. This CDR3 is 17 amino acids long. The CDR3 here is CASSKIWGRGAGETQYF. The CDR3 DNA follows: TGTGCCAGCAGCAAAATTTGGGGAAGGGGGGCCGGAGAGACCCAGTACTTC. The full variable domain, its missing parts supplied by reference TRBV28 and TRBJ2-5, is DVKVTQSSRYLVKRTGEKVFLECVQDMDHENMFWYRQDPGLGLRLIYFSYDVKMKEKGDIPEGYSVSREKKERFSLILESASTNQTSMYLCASSKIWGRGAGETQYFGPGTRLLVL.

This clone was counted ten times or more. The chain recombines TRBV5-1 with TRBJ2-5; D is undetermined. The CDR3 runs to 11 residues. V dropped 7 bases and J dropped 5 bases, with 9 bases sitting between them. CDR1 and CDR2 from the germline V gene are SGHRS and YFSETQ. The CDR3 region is CASGTPETQYF. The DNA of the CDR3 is TGCGCCAGCGGTACGCCGGAGACCCAGTACTTC.

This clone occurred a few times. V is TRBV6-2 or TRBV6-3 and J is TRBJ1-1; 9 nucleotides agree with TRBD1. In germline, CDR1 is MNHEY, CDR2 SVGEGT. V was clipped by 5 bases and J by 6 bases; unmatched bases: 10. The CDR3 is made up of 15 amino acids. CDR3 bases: TGTGCCAGCAGTGAGGACCTTGACAGGGGGTCTGAAGCTTTCTTT. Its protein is CASSEDLDRGSEAFF.

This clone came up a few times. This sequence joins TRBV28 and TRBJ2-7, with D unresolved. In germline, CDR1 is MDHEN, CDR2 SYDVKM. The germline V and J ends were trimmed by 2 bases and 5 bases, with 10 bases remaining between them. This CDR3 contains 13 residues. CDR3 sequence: CASSLEGYNEQYF. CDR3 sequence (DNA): TGTGCCAGCAGTTTAGAAGGCTACAACGAGCAGTACTTC.

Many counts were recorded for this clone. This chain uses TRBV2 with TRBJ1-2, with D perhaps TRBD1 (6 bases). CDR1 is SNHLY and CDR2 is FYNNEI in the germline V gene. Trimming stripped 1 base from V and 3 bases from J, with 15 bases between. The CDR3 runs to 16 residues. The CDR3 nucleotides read TGTGCCAGCAGTGAAGGCGGGGGCCCAACTTACTATGGCTACACCTTC. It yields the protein CASSEGGGPTYYGYTF.

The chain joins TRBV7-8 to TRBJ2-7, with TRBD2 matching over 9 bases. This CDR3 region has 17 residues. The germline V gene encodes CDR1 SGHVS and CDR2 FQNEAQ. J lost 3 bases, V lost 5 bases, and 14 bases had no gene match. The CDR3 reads CASSPRTGTSNNYEQYF. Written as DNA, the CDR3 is TGTGCCAGCAGCCCACGAACCGGGACTAGCAATAACTACGAGCAGTACTTC. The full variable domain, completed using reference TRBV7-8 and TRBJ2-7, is GAGVSQSPRYKVAKRGQDVALRCDPISGHVSLFWYQQALGQGPEFLTYFQNEAQLDKSGLPSDRFFAERPEGSVSTLKIQRTQQEDSAVYLCASSPRTGTSNNYEQYFGPGTRLTVT.

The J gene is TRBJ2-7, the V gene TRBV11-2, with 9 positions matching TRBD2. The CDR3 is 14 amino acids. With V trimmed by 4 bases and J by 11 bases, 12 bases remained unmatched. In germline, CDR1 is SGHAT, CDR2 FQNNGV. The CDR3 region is CASSSGTSTREKYF. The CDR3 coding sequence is TGTGCCAGCAGCTCTGGGACTAGCACTCGGGAGAAGTACTTC.

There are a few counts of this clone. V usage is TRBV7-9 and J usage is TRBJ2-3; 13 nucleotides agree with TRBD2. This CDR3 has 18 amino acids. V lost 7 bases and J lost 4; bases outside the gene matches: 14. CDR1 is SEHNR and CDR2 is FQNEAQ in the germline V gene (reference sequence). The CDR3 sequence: CASNTLAGGQIAADTQYF. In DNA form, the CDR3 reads TGTGCCAGCAACACACTAGCGGGGGGGCAAATCGCCGCAGATACGCAGTATTTT.

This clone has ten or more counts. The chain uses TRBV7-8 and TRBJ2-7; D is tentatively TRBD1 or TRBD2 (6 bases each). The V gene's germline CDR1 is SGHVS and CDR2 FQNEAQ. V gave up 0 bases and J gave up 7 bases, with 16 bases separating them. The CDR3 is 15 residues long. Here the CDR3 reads CASSLARGKGGEQYF. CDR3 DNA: TGTGCCAGCAGCTTAGCGCGGGGAAAAGGGGGGGAGCAGTACTTC.